This T cell receptor (beta chain) was obtained from a study of monozygotic twins with inflammatory bowel disease. Whole-study findings and limits: None of the different T cell subtypes could be distinguished from one another. Especially with disease activity, IBD patients shared fewer clonotypes with others than healthy twins did.

This CDR3 comprises 15 residues. Per the germline V gene, CDR1 is MGHRA and CDR2 is YSYEKL. An amount of about 3,400 ng of total RNA was used for each TCR library. Amplification of TCRalpha and TCRbeta cDNA involved two nested PCRs that ran for roughly 15 and 9 cycles. TCRdb reprocessed the 5' RACE reads and stores each CDR3 protein as one record, lacking DNA. This sample's table has approximately 330,000 distinct CDR3 sequences. A word on this clonotype: Its antigen remains unidentified.

Material for sequencing was blood. The sequence was obtained from a human donor with ulcerative colitis or Crohn's disease, or a healthy co-twin of an affected twin (not recorded which). The chain carries TRBV4-1 and TRBJ2-7; lacking DNA, the TRBD2 call made by TCRdb goes unchecked. The CDR3 loop reads CASSQEAGLAMQQYF.